This TCR gamma chain is from a study of Vδ1+ human thymocytes (dated by TCRdb to 2017 to 2018). About the study as a whole: As a data resource, the study described the mRNA-level TRG and TRD CDR3 repertoires found in highly purified Vdelta1+ thymocytes taken from young children. Earlier work had validated the multiplex-based CDR3 amplicon strategy against 5'RACE-based methods for generating CDR3 amplicons.

This clone showed up just a few times. This clone's antigen is unknown. Base qualities are not at hand, and no much larger clone is one base apart. From the cysteine up to the phenylalanine, the CDR3 has a length of 13 residues. Only the CDR3 DNA is retained, 39 bases long and in frame from the first base. The germline V gene encodes CDR1 EGSNGY and CDR2 YDSYNSKV. The germline V end is reduced by 4 bases and the J end by 6 bases; junction bases left unmatched: 9. Thymic samples were depleted of alphabeta T cells, then CD3+ TCRVdelta1+ TCRVdelta2- thymocytes were FACS-sorted. A purity of roughly 96% to 99.6% was achieved for sorted Vdelta1+ thymocytes. Thymic specimens came from several paediatric patients undergoing corrective cardiac surgery, aged from about 5 days to 16 months. After the thymic tissue was dispersed, mononuclear cells were isolated using a Histopaque-1077 density gradient. For staining, the antibodies used were anti-TCRVdelta1 clone TS8.2, anti-TCRVdelta2 clone B6, anti-CD3 clone HIT3a and anti-TCRalphabeta clone IP26.

RNA was extracted with the RNeasy mini kit and reverse transcribed using Superscript III. Multiplex PCR was used to generate CDR3 amplicons, with pooled V-gene forward primers and a constant-region reverse primer carrying Illumina adaptor overhangs. After gel purification, the amplicons were indexed with Nextera index primers over roughly 8 extra PCR cycles and then purified using AMPure XP beads. Sequencing of the libraries was done on an Illumina MiSeq using paired-end 250 bp reads, dual indexing and a 20% PhiX spike-in. The authors' pipeline ran thus. Reads were quality checked with FastQC, and TRG read pairs were merged with ea-utils fastq-join. IMGT/HighV-QUEST was used to annotate the sequences, only productive sequences with an unambiguous V-gene assignment were kept, and clonotypes were defined as sequences sharing an identical CDR3 sequence. For downstream analysis, the tools were VDJtools 1.1.1, tcR 2.2.3, Treemap and vegan Shannon diversity in R 3.4.4. Clones were re-identified by TCRdb from the public reads with CATT, and rows with the same DNA were merged. The V and J calls were not made by the authors but by TCRdb's processing. Within this sample are more than 25,000 gamma-chain clones, with around a fifth of them counted one time only. The top ten clonotypes cover approximately 1.9% of the sample.

Summary of the overall study and its limitations: Because no clustering by age or sex was observed, donors were not stratified by these variables in the analyses. Because unexpected Vdelta2 sequences could lead to misinterpretation of bulk repertoire data, the authors recommended using highly purified populations and validating at the single-cell level. Numerous TRG clonotypes were shared among donors (up to about 7x10^3), while TRD repertoires were essentially private (a maximum of about 100 shared). Although sort purity was high, approximately 18% of thymic TRD sequences were Vdelta2 (with a few Vdelta3), in contrast to the peripheral blood Vdelta1+ controls. The thymic TRG and TRD repertoires appeared highly polyclonal, with Gaussian CDR3 length distributions, in contrast to the oligoclonal repertoires of peripheral blood.

Sequencing was done on a sample of Vdelta1+ gamma-delta thymocytes from the thymus. What this sample's cell subset or site label stands for: FACS-sorted CD3+ TCRalphabeta- TCRVdelta1+ TCRVdelta2- thymocytes. The receptor was isolated from a boy in the first two years of life who had congenital heart surgery. The chain joins TRGV2 to TRGJ1 or TRGJ2. The CDR3: CATWDGAAYKKLF. In nucleotide form, the sequence is TGTGCCACCTGGGATGGGGCGGCTTATAAGAAACTCTTT.